The 13 T cell receptor beta chains listed next were all sequenced from one sample in a study of blood T cell repertoires in COVID-19. Measured with immunoSEQ multiplex PCR; TCRdb has only the in-frame clones, and not every one. The table lists 55,000 to 90,000 clones, 91% of them singletons. The source material was peripheral blood. These receptors came from a human donor with active COVID-19. The donor label of this sample is uncertain.

The V and J genes are TRBV7-9 and TRBJ2-5, with D hard to call. This CDR3 contains 15 residues. V dropped 2 bases and J dropped 1 base, with 11 bases sitting between them. CDR1 is SEHNR, CDR2 FQNEAQ, per germline (reference sequence). CDR3: CASSLITAAQETQYF. The DNA for the CDR3 is TGTGCCAGCAGCTTAATAACAGCAGCCCAAGAGACCCAGTACTTC.

CDR3 loop: CASSSLTGPSYNEQFF. In DNA form, the CDR3 reads TGTGCCAGCAGTTCCTTAACAGGTCCCTCCTACAATGAGCAGTTCTTC. The V gene is TRBV6-5, the J gene TRBJ2-1, with a tentative D call TRBD1 (5 bases). Germline CDR1 is MNHEY and CDR2 is SVGAGI. The CDR3 covers 16 residues. The V gene lost 4 bases and the J gene lost 0 bases, with 13 bases spanning the gap.

This chain links TRBV7-2 with TRBJ1-1; possibly TRBD1 for D (6 bases). The length of the CDR3 is 17 residues. With 3 bases removed from V and 0 bases from J, the gap between germline ends came to 17 bases. Germline V gene lookup returns CDR1 SGHTA and CDR2 FQGNSA. CDR3 bases: TGTGCCAGCAGCTTGGGCCACAGGGCGGCCCTGAACACTGAAGCTTTCTTT. Translated, it gives CASSLGHRAALNTEAFF.

The rearrangement uses TRBV2 and TRBJ1-1; 8 nucleotides line up with TRBD1. Germline V CDR1 and CDR2: SNHLY, FYNNEI. There are 14 residues in the CDR3. J was trimmed by 6 bases and V by 2 bases; bases with no gene match: 5. The DNA of the CDR3 is TGTGCCAGCAGTGAACAGGGGGCTGGCCCTGAAGCTTTCTTT. This sequence encodes CASSEQGAGPEAFF. Full variable domain (rest looked up from reference TRBV2 and TRBJ1-1): EPEVTQTPSHQVTQMGQEVILRCVPISNHLYFYWYRQILGQKVEFLVSFYNNEISEKSEIFDDQFSVERPDGSNFTLKIRSTKLEDSAMYFCASSEQGAGPEAFFGQGTRLTVV.

The V and J genes are TRBV18 and TRBJ2-1; 12 bases map to TRBD2. The germline V gene encodes CDR1 KGHSH and CDR2 LQKENI. This CDR3 has 18 residues. The J segment lost 11 bases and the V segment lost 2 bases, leaving 16 bases of the junction unmatched. The CDR3: CASSPMKLAGGKNTKQFF. CDR3 sequence (DNA): TGTGCCAGCTCACCAATGAAGCTAGCGGGAGGGAAAAACACTAAGCAGTTCTTC.

The V call is TRBV7-2, the J call TRBJ1-6; no clear D gene. Trimming removed 3 bases at V and 7 bases at J, with 7 bases between. The germline CDR1 and CDR2 sequences are SGHTA and FQGNSA. The CDR3 is 13 residues long. The CDR3 DNA is TGTGCCAGCAGCTTTCAACAGAATTCACCCCTCCACTTT. This encodes CASSFQQNSPLHF.

The J gene is TRBJ1-1, the V gene TRBV18, with TRBD1 matching 8 bases. The J segment lost 4 bases and the V segment lost 5 bases, leaving 6 bases of the junction unmatched. CDR3 length equals 14 residues. CDR1 and CDR2 (germline): KGHSH, LQKENI. In nucleotides, the CDR3 is TGTGCCAGCTCAGAACTCACAGGGGGCACTGAAGCTTTCTTT. It translates to CASSELTGGTEAFF.

This clone has only one observation. DNA of the CDR3: TGTGCCAGCACCCAGGACAGGGTTCGGAATGAGCAGTTCTTC. This sequence encodes CASTQDRVRNEQFF. The rearrangement joins TRBV3-1 (or the pseudogene TRBV3-2) to TRBJ2-1, with 8 bases aligning to TRBD1. Germline assignment: CDR1 LGHDT and CDR2 YNNKEL (reference sequence). CDR3 length: 14 residues. V shed 7 bases and J 7 bases; nucleotides not matched to a gene: 9.

The chain is built from TRBV12-5 and TRBJ2-7, with 11 bases that match TRBD2. V was pared by 5 bases and J by 5 bases, with 20 bases of the junction left unmatched. Germline CDR1 is LGHNT and CDR2 is FRNRAP. The length of the CDR3 is 19 residues. CDR3 sequence (DNA): TGTGCTAGTGGTCAAGGGACTAGCGGATCACGAGCTACAGTCCACGAGCAGTACTTC. Protein product: CASGQGTSGSRATVHEQYF.

J is TRBJ2-1 and V is TRBV4-3; 7 bases agree with TRBD1. The V segment lost 1 base and the J segment 7 bases; nucleotides outside the gene matches: 7. This CDR3 region has 15 residues. The V gene's germline CDR1 is LGHNA and CDR2 YSLEER. CDR3 residues: CASSQVTGIGNEQFF. The DNA for the CDR3 is TGCGCCAGCAGCCAAGTGACAGGGATCGGGAATGAGCAGTTCTTC.

J is TRBJ2-1 and V is TRBV28; a possible D gene is TRBD2 (6 bases). V lost 8 bases to trimming and J lost 0 bases, with 11 bases between them. The CDR3 contains 14 residues. Per germline, CDR1 MDHEN and CDR2 SYDVKM. The chain's CDR3 is CASRSGNSYNEQFF. The CDR3, as DNA: TGTGCCAGCCGTAGCGGCAACTCCTACAATGAGCAGTTCTTC.

The chain links TRBV19 to TRBJ2-7; 10 nucleotides align to TRBD2. The CDR3 runs to 13 residues. CDR1 is LNHDA, CDR2 SQIVND, per germline (reference sequence). The junction had 4 bases not matched to a gene; V was cut back by 7 bases and J by 4 bases. The CDR3, as DNA: TGTGCCAGTACGAAGCGGGAGGGTTACGAGCAGTACTTC. Encoded protein: CASTKREGYEQYF.

This clone was picked up a small number of times. The chain joins TRBV5-4 to TRBJ1-4; 8 bases map to TRBD1. From germline, CDR1 is SGHNT and CDR2 YYREEE (reference sequence). The CDR3 runs 15 residues. The V gene end was trimmed by 4 bases and the J gene end by 8 bases; junction bases not matched to a gene: 10. CDR3 in amino acids: CASSDQTGDVEKLFF. The CDR3 region has the DNA TGTGCCAGCAGCGACCAGACAGGGGATGTAGAAAAACTGTTTTTT.